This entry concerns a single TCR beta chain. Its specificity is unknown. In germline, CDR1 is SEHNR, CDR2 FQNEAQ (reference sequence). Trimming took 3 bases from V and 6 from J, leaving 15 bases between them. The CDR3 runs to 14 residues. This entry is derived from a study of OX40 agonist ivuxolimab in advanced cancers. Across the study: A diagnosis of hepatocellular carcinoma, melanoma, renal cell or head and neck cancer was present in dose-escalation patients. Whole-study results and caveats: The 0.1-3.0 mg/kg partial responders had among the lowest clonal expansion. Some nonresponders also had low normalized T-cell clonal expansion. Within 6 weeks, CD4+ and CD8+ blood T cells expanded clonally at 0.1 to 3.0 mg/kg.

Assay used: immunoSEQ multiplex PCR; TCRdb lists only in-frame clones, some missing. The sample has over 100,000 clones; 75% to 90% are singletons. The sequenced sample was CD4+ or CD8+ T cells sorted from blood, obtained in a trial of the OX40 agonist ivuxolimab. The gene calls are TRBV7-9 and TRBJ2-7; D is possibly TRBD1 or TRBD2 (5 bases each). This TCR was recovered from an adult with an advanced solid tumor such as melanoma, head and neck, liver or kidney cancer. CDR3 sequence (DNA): TGTGCCAGCAGCTTTGGGACGGCGCAGACCGAGCAGTACTTC. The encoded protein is CASSFGTAQTEQYF.